This entry concerns a single T cell receptor (beta chain). This entry comes from a study of CD8+ T cells in alopecia areata. As for treatment: oral pan-JAK inhibitor, 5-10 mg twice daily. The CDR3 extends over 15 amino acids. CDR1 and CDR2 from the germline V gene are GTSNPN and SVGIG (reference sequence). Trimming at V came to 2 bases and at J to 9 bases, leaving 12 bases not matched to a gene. In each case, RNA was isolated and then reverse transcribed into cDNA as the sequencing template. Here immunoSEQ multiplex PCR was the method, and the copy in TCRdb shows in-frame clones only, minus some. The sample holds some 58,000 clones, approximately 44% seen once.

The material sequenced was CD8+ T cells sorted from blood, taken at approximately week 36, from a patient treated with tofacitinib. The chain combines TRBV30 with TRBJ2-1; TRBD1 matches at 8 bases. This TCR derives from a human donor with alopecia areata. The CDR3, as DNA: TGTGCCTGGAGTACGGGGGACAGGTTTTTTGGTGAGCAGTTCTTC. It codes for CAWSTGDRFFGEQFF.